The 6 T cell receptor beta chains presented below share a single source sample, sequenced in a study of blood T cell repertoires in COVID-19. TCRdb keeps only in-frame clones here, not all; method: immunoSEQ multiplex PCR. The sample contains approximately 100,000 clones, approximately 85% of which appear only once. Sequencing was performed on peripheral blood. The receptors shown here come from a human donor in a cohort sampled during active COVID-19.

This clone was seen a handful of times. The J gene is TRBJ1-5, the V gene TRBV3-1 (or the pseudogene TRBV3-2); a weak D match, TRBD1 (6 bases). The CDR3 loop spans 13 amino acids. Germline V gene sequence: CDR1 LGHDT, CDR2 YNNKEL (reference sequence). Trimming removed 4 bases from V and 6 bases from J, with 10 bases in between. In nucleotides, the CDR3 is TGTGCCAGCAGCCCCAACAGGGTTCAGCCCCAGCATTTT. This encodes CASSPNRVQPQHF.

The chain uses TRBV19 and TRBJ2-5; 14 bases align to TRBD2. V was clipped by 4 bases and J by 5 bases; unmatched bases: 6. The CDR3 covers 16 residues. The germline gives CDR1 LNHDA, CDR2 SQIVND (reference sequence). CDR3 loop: CASSTQGLAGEETQYF. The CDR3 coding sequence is TGTGCCAGTAGTACCCAGGGACTAGCGGGGGAGGAGACCCAGTACTTC.

The CDR3 sequence is CAWTHRGQYFSYNSPLHF. The CDR3 DNA follows: TGTGCCTGGACCCACCGGGGACAGTACTTCTCCTATAATTCACCCCTCCACTTT. This chain links TRBV30 with TRBJ1-6; 7 positions match TRBD1. Trimming cost V 4 bases and J 0 bases; bases outside gene matches: 12. The CDR3 consists of 18 residues. The germline gives CDR1 GTSNPN, CDR2 SVGIG (reference sequence).

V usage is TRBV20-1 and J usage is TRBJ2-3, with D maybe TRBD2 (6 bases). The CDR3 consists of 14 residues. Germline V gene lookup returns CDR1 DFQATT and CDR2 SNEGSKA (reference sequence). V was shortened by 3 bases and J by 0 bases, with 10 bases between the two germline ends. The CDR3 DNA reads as TGCAGTGCTAGTCACGGGGGAAGCACAGATACGCAGTATTTT. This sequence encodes CSASHGGSTDTQYF.

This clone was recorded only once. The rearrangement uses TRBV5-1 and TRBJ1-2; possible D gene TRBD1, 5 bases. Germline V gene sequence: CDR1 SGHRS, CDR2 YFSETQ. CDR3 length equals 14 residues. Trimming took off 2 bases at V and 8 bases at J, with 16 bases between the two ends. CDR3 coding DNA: TGCGCCAGCAGCTTTGCCAGGGAAGAAGAAGGCTACACCTTC. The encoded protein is CASSFAREEEGYTF.

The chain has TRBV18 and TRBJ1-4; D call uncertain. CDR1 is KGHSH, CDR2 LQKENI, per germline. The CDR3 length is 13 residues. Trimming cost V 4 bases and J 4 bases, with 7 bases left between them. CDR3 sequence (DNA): TGTGCCAGCTCACTGCGTGGTAATGAAAAACTGTTTTTT. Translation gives CASSLRGNEKLFF.